The clone carrying this T cell receptor (beta chain) has a handful of counts. The target antigen is unknown. With duration under 3 months, ophthalmopathy was active: Clinical Activity Score at least 3, NOSPECS at least 4. The authors obtained PBMCs from 9 to 10 ml of fresh peripheral blood. Researchers took RNA transcripts and amplified the TCR beta CDR3 regions from them. First-round RT-PCR of the TCR CDR3 relied on the HTBI primer set. Each CDR3 protein gets one entry after TCRdb re-called the multiplex PCR reads with MiXCR. The data show some 490,000 distinct CDR3 sequences, with 22% seen just once and under 55% held by the top ten. This sample was taken from a study of T cells in Graves' hyperthyroidism and ophthalmopathy. General study points: Blood also carried most thyroid clonotypes expanded above 0.001.

Trimming shortened V by 1 base and J by 6 bases, and 13 bases separated the two germline ends. In germline, CDR1 is LGHNT, CDR2 FRNRAP. The CDR3 has 15 residues. The sequencing input was blood. V gene TRBV12-5 combines with J gene TRBJ2-1; possibly TRBD2 for D (5 bases). The receptor was isolated from a woman aged 65 to 85 with Graves' ophthalmopathy. The CDR3 bases are TGTGCTAGTGGTTTGGGATTGGGCCGGGGCAATGAGCAGTTCTTC. Protein product: CASGLGLGRGNEQFF.